Shown below are 25 T cell receptor beta chains from a single sample sequenced in a study of response to subunit inactivated influenza vaccine. MiXCR, run by TCRdb on the RT-PCR reads, gives a single entry per CDR3 protein. The data contain about 170,000 distinct CDR3 sequences, around a tenth of them seen just once; the ten biggest clones take up under 40%. The sequencing here drew on CD8+ T cells sorted from PBMCs, taken around 25 months after vaccination. The receptors come from a man between 50 and 75 years old who received an inactivated influenza vaccine.

This clonotype was counted ten times or more. The chain recombines TRBV27 with TRBJ2-2; 7 bases are shared with TRBD2. Trimming took 2 bases from V and 3 from J; bases not matched to a gene: 9. The CDR3 runs 17 residues. Germline V gene data show CDR1 as MNHEY and CDR2 as SMNVEV (reference sequence). The CDR3 nucleotides are TGTGCCAGCAGTTTAATCGCTGGCGGGAGTTACACCGGGGAGCTGTTTTTT. Encoded protein: CASSLIAGGSYTGELFF.

This clonotype was counted at least ten times. V is TRBV4-3 and J is TRBJ1-2, with 7 bases matching TRBD1. The CDR3 runs 17 residues. Per the germline V gene, CDR1 is LGHNA and CDR2 is YSLEER. J was trimmed by 8 bases and V by 0 bases; bases with no gene match: 15. The CDR3 here is CASSQDPVEDRREGYTF. The CDR3 DNA reads TGCGCCAGCAGCCAAGATCCGGTCGAGGACAGGAGGGAAGGCTACACCTTC.

The table lists this clonotype with a few counts. CDR3 protein: CSVRKGMENNEQFF. CDR3 nucleotide sequence: TGCAGCGTTCGAAAGGGGATGGAAAACAATGAGCAGTTCTTC. This chain connects TRBV29-1 to TRBJ2-1; weak D call: TRBD1 (5 bases). The V gene's germline CDR1 is SQVTM and CDR2 ANQGSEA. V was shortened by 5 bases and J by 5 bases, with 16 bases between the two germline ends. The CDR3 loop spans 14 amino acids.

This clonotype was counted between two and nine times. The rearrangement links TRBV5-5 to TRBJ1-5; no firm D call. CDR1 is SGHKS and CDR2 is YYEKEE in the germline V gene (reference sequence). CDR3 length: 17 amino acids. V lost 0 bases and J 0 bases, leaving 13 bases between the germline ends. The CDR3 sequence: CASSLEDVRYSNQPQHF. DNA of the CDR3: TGTGCCAGCAGCTTGGAGGACGTCCGGTATAGCAATCAGCCCCAGCATTTT.

The V gene is TRBV9, the J gene TRBJ1-1; D is perhaps TRBD1 (5 bases). The CDR3 spans 14 residues. The V and J ends lost 4 bases and 7 bases respectively, with 17 bases between them. Germline CDR1 reads SGDLS; CDR2 reads YYNGEE. In nucleotides, the CDR3 is TGTGCCAGCAGCTCCAATACGAGGGGCTTTGAAGCTTTCTTT. It encodes CASSSNTRGFEAFF.

A few counts support this clonotype. The chain uses TRBV7-9 and TRBJ1-2, with 9 bases lining up with TRBD1. Unmatched junction bases numbered 4, after V lost 1 base and J lost 1 base. The germline CDR1 and CDR2 sequences are SEHNR and FQNEAQ (reference sequence). This CDR3 has 16 amino acids. The DNA for the CDR3 is TGTGCCAGCAGCTTAGAGGGACAGGGAAATAACTATGGCTACACCTTC. This sequence encodes CASSLEGQGNNYGYTF.

The V gene is TRBV27, the J gene TRBJ2-3; 7 bases are a match to TRBD1. The CDR3 sequence is 17 residues long. The germline V gene encodes CDR1 MNHEY and CDR2 SMNVEV (reference sequence). V lost 3 bases and J lost 3; bases outside the gene matches: 12. The CDR3 loop is CASSFLNHRGNTDTQYF. The CDR3 nucleotides read TGTGCCAGCAGTTTCCTAAACCACAGGGGAAATACAGATACGCAGTATTTT.

This clonotype appeared many times. The chain carries TRBV5-1 and TRBJ2-7; 7 bases line up with TRBD1. Trimming removed 3 bases from V and 3 bases from J; junction bases left unmatched: 6. The germline V gene has CDR1 SGHRS and CDR2 YFSETQ. The CDR3 spans 14 residues. The CDR3 sequence: CASSWGTENYEQYF. The CDR3 region has the DNA TGCGCCAGCAGCTGGGGGACAGAGAACTACGAGCAGTACTTC.

This clonotype occurred a few times. V is TRBV13 and J is TRBJ2-1; 12 nucleotides match TRBD2. Germline CDR1 and CDR2: PRHDT and FYEKMQ (reference sequence). J lost 4 bases, V lost 5 bases, and 3 bases had no gene match. CDR3 length: 15 residues. This chain's CDR3 is CASSRTSGEYNEQFF. The CDR3 nucleotides read TGTGCCAGCAGCCGGACTAGCGGGGAGTACAATGAGCAGTTCTTC.

CDR3 residues: CASSPETSGVYEQYF. The CDR3 DNA sequence: TGTGCCAGCAGCCCCGAGACTAGCGGGGTCTACGAGCAGTACTTC. The chain carries TRBV4-2 and TRBJ2-7; 11 bases are a match to TRBD2. Germline V gene sequence: CDR1 LGHNA, CDR2 YNFKEQ. The CDR3 has 15 amino acids. V lost 4 bases and J lost 3; bases outside the gene matches: 5.

The chain combines TRBV29-1 with TRBJ2-7, with 14 positions matching TRBD2. The CDR3 is 18 amino acids. CDR1 is SQVTM and CDR2 is ANQGSEA in the germline V gene. After removal of 2 bases from V and 4 bases from J, the junction contained 13 bases not matched to a gene. In DNA, the CDR3 is TGCAGCGTTGAAAGACCGGGACTAGCGGGAGCGGGCGGATACGAGCAGTACTTC. Translated: CSVERPGLAGAGGYEQYF.

V and J are TRBV6-2 or TRBV6-3 and TRBJ2-1, with 10 bases fitting TRBD2. CDR1 and CDR2 (germline): MNHEY, SVGEGT. Unmatched junction bases numbered 6, after V lost 2 bases and J lost 8 bases. The CDR3 runs to 15 residues. The CDR3 DNA sequence: TGTGCCAGCAGTTACCCTAGCGGGAGTAGAGATGAGCAGTTCTTC. Amino acids: CASSYPSGSRDEQFF.

Details on this clonotype: This may stem from a read error, because a much larger clone lies one nucleotide away. This chain joins TRBV20-1 and TRBJ2-7; D is ambiguous. Germline assignment: CDR1 DFQATT and CDR2 SNEGSKA (reference sequence). CDR3 length: 13 residues. The V end lost 7 bases, the J end lost 0 bases, and 13 bases lay between the germline ends. The CDR3 here is CSGRVRTSYEQYF. CDR3 DNA sequence: TGCAGTGGTAGGGTCAGGACCTCCTACGAGCAGTACTTC.

The chain has TRBV29-1 and TRBJ2-2; D remains unclear. This CDR3 comprises 13 residues. V lost 2 bases to trimming and J lost 5 bases, with 9 bases between them. In germline, CDR1 is SQVTM, CDR2 ANQGSEA. The CDR3 sequence is CSVEMENTGELFF. CDR3 coding DNA: TGCAGCGTTGAAATGGAGAATACCGGGGAGCTGTTTTTT.

The V and J genes are TRBV6-2 or TRBV6-3 and TRBJ1-5; 7 bases map to TRBD1. Germline V gene sequence: CDR1 MNHEY, CDR2 SVGEGT. Germline trimming cut 7 bases from V and 1 base from J; bases unmatched to any gene: 7. The CDR3 runs to 15 residues. The CDR3 sequence is CASNPGQWSNQPQHF. DNA of the CDR3: TGTGCCAGCAATCCGGGACAGTGGAGCAATCAGCCCCAGCATTTT.

This clonotype has just a few counts. The J gene is TRBJ2-1, the V gene TRBV7-2, with 9 bases lining up with TRBD2. Per the germline V gene, CDR1 is SGHTA and CDR2 is FQGNSA. This CDR3 is 16 amino acids long. The ends lost 4 bases at V and 1 base at J; junction bases unmatched: 5. The CDR3 region has the DNA TGTGCCAGCAGCTACATAGCGGGAGTGTCCTACAATGAGCAGTTCTTC. Translation: CASSYIAGVSYNEQFF.

The gene calls are TRBV28 and TRBJ2-3; tentatively, D is TRBD1 (5 bases). Germline-derived CDR1 and CDR2 are MDHEN and SYDVKM. The length of the CDR3 is 14 residues. V dropped 6 bases and J dropped 0 bases, with 10 bases sitting between them. CDR3 sequence: CASSDSSSTDTQYF. Written as DNA, the CDR3 is TGTGCCAGCAGCGACAGCTCTAGCACAGATACGCAGTATTTT.

This clonotype was seen only a few times. The gene calls are TRBV15 and TRBJ2-7, with D perhaps being TRBD1 or TRBD2 (5 bases each). This CDR3 comprises 13 residues. V dropped 6 bases and J dropped 4 bases, with 13 bases sitting between them. Germline V gene data show CDR1 as LNHNV and CDR2 as YYDKDF (reference sequence). CDR3 loop: CATSLDRGYEQYF. Here the CDR3 DNA reads TGTGCCACCAGTTTAGACAGAGGGTACGAGCAGTACTTC. Variable domain in full (rest from reference TRBV15 and TRBJ2-7): DAMVIQNPRYQVTQFGKPVTLSCSQTLNHNVMYWYQQKSSQAPKLLFHYYDKDFNNEADTPDNFQSRRPNTSFCFLDIRSPGLGDTAMYLCATSLDRGYEQYFGPGTRLTVT.

The V call is TRBV12-3 or TRBV12-4, the J call TRBJ2-7; no clear D. The CDR3 has 13 amino acids. V gave up 6 bases and J gave up 7 bases, with 16 bases separating them. Here the CDR3 reads CASSYTWPTEQYF. The CDR3 bases are TGTGCCAGCAGCTATACCTGGCCGACTGAGCAGTACTTC.

The J gene is TRBJ2-7, the V gene TRBV5-1; TRBD2 is a possible D gene (5 bases). The CDR3 spans 14 residues. Germline CDR1 SGHRS, CDR2 YFSETQ. V lost 0 bases to trimming and J lost 5 bases, with 12 bases between them. In nucleotides, the CDR3 is TGCGCCAGCAGCTTGGCCGGGGTGCGGGACGAGCAGTACTTC. Translation: CASSLAGVRDEQYF.

The chain employs TRBV10-3 and TRBJ2-2, with 8 bases lining up with TRBD2. Germline CDR1 reads ENHRY; CDR2 reads SYGVKD. V lost 7 bases to trimming and J lost 7 bases; unmatched junction nucleotides: 11. This CDR3 is built from 15 residues. Written as DNA, the CDR3 is TGTGCCATCAAGGAAGCGGGGGTCGGGATCGGGGAGCTGTTTTTT. It encodes CAIKEAGVGIGELFF.

There are a few counts of this clonotype. The chain combines TRBV13 with TRBJ2-6; D might be TRBD2 (5 bases). Germline CDR1 reads PRHDT; CDR2 reads FYEKMQ (reference sequence). Trimming removed 5 bases from V and 3 bases from J, with 8 bases in between. The CDR3 length is 14 residues. Written as DNA, the CDR3 is TGTGCCAGCAGCCCGAGGGATGGGGCCAACGTCCTGACTTTC. This codes for CASSPRDGANVLTF.

In this sample, this clonotype turned up a few times. This chain joins TRBV12-3 or TRBV12-4 and TRBJ2-3; D gene uncertain. CDR3 size: 12 residues. V lost 3 bases, J lost 4 bases, and 5 bases lay in between. The CDR3 nucleotides are TGTGCCAGCAGTTTCGTGTCAGATACGCAGTATTTT. Amino acid sequence: CASSFVSDTQYF.

This clonotype was recorded a few times. The chain combines TRBV9 with TRBJ1-5; D is uncertain. Germline CDR1 is SGDLS and CDR2 is YYNGEE. Deletions cut 4 bases from V and 12 bases from J, with 23 bases between. The CDR3 is 15 amino acids. CDR3 loop: CASSPLGGKNQNQHF. DNA for the CDR3: TGTGCCAGCAGCCCGCTTGGAGGGAAGAATCAGAACCAGCATTTT.

This sequence joins TRBV7-8 and TRBJ2-5, with 9 bases fitting TRBD1. The CDR3 runs to 18 residues. CDR1 SGHVS and CDR2 FQNEAQ come from the germline V gene. V trimming: 4 bases; J trimming: 0 bases; junction bases outside the gene matches: 12. Here the CDR3 reads CASSWTGAGFTYQETQYF. The CDR3 coding sequence is TGTGCCAGCAGCTGGACAGGGGCTGGATTTACGTACCAAGAGACCCAGTACTTC.